The T cell receptor beta chain under discussion was sequenced for a study of circulating CD8 cells and anti-PD-1 response in melanoma. Sorting of live CD3+CD8+TCRalphabeta+ cells by PD-1 and/or TIGIT gave four subsets. There are 11 residues in the CDR3. Germline loops: CDR1 SNHLY, CDR2 FYNNEI. V lost 6 bases to trimming and J lost 10 bases, with 10 bases between them. TCR libraries were prepared from approximately 15 ng of total RNA with the QIAseq Immune Repertoire TCR panel. TCRdb re-called the reads with MiXCR, one entry per CDR3 protein. The table lists about 28 distinct CDR3 sequences. The sequences come from CD8+ T cells from PBMCs, collected at baseline or after one month of anti-PD-1 therapy (not recorded which). The chain couples TRBV2 to TRBJ2-1, with no clear D. This sequence was found in a human donor with melanoma. The CDR3: CASSSGWEQFF. The CDR3 region has the DNA TGTGCCAGCAGCTCCGGTTGGGAGCAGTTCTTC.